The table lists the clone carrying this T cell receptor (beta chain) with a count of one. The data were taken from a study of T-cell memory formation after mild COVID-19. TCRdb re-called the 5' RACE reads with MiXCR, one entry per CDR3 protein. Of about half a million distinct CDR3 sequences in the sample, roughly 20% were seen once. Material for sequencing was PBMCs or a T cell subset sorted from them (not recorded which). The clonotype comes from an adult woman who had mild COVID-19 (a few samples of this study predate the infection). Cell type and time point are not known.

CDR3 residues: CSARYGGIYNEQFF. CDR3 nucleotides: TGCAGTGCTAGGTACGGTGGGATCTACAATGAGCAGTTCTTC. The J gene is TRBJ2-1, the V gene TRBV20-1; D uncertain. Trimming shortened V by 3 bases and J by 3 bases, and 12 bases separated the two germline ends. CDR1 DFQATT and CDR2 SNEGSKA come from the germline V gene (reference sequence). The CDR3 has 14 amino acids.